This paragraph reports one TCR beta chain. Method: immunoSEQ multiplex PCR; TCRdb's copy keeps in-frame clones and lacks some. The table lists 50,000 to 60,000 clones, 75% to 90% of them singletons, with approximately 0.4% in the top ten. The data derive from a study of T cell changes during pregnancy in multiple sclerosis. CDR3 length equals 14 residues. V lost 5 bases and J lost 0, with 10 bases in between. Germline V gives CDR1 MNHNS, CDR2 SASEGT. The source material was CD4+ T cells from peripheral blood mononuclear cells, sampled in the third trimester of pregnancy. V usage is TRBV6-1 and J usage is TRBJ1-1; D gene ambiguous. This TCR came from a female donor with multiple sclerosis, enrolled in a pregnancy study. CDR3 in amino acids: CASSQLGMNTEAFF. The CDR3 DNA is TGTGCCAGCAGTCAGTTGGGCATGAACACTGAAGCTTTCTTT.